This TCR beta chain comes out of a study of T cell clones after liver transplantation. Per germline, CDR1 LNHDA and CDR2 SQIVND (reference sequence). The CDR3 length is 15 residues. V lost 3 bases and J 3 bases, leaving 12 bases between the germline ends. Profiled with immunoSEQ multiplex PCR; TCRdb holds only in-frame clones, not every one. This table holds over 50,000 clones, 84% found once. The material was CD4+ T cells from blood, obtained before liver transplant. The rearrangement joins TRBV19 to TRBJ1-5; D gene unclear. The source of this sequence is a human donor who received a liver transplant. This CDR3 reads CASSIVRMHNQPQHF. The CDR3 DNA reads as TGTGCCAGTAGTATTGTCAGGATGCACAATCAGCCCCAGCATTTT.